The 30 T cell receptor beta chains below were found in one sample sequenced in a study of cytomegalovirus exposure and HLA in healthy donors. Amplification used 60 Vbeta primers and 13 Jbeta primers. Profiling relied on immunoSEQ multiplex PCR, and the TCRdb table lists in-frame clones only, not all of them. The sample yields roughly 100,000 clones, around three quarters seen once. Sequenced: PBMCs. These receptors came from a woman younger than 35 in good health and CMV-seropositive.

The chain is built from TRBV19 and TRBJ2-5, with 9 bases fitting TRBD2. The CDR3 covers 15 residues. V was clipped by 4 bases and J by 4 bases; unmatched bases: 7. Germline V CDR1 and CDR2: LNHDA, SQIVND (reference sequence). In DNA form, the CDR3 reads TGTGCCAGTAGTACTGGGCGGGGGGGCGGAGAGACCCAGTACTTC. It specifies CASSTGRGGGETQYF.

The V gene is TRBV5-1, the J gene TRBJ1-4; D not certain. The CDR3 covers 15 residues. Germline CDR1 reads SGHRS; CDR2 reads YFSETQ. V shed 0 bases and J shed 7 bases, with 13 bases lying between them. CDR3 region: CASSLERAWGEKLFF. Written as DNA, the CDR3 is TGCGCCAGCAGCTTGGAGAGGGCGTGGGGTGAAAAACTGTTTTTT.

The genes are TRBV11-2 and TRBJ2-7, with TRBD1 as a possible D gene (6 bases). V lost 5 bases and J lost 2, with 13 bases in between. CDR1 SGHAT and CDR2 FQNNGV come from the germline V gene. The length of the CDR3 is 14 residues. The CDR3 protein is CASSARDTAYEQYF. The CDR3 DNA follows: TGTGCCAGCAGCGCCCGGGACACAGCCTACGAGCAGTACTTC. Full variable domain (remainder filled in from reference TRBV11-2 and TRBJ2-7): EAGVAQSPRYKIIEKRQSVAFWCNPISGHATLYWYQQILGQGPKLLIQFQNNGVVDDSQLPKDRFSAERLKGVDSTLKIQPAKLEDSAVYLCASSARDTAYEQYFGPGTRLTVT.

This chain uses TRBV29-1 with TRBJ2-1, with a tentative D call TRBD2 (7 bases). Trimming removed 4 bases from V and 4 bases from J, with 14 bases in between. CDR3 size: 14 residues. The germline CDR1 and CDR2 sequences are SQVTM and ANQGSEA. Here the CDR3 DNA reads TGCAGCGTTGGCGGGGGCGGCGCTTACAATGAGCAGTTCTTC. Its translation: CSVGGGGAYNEQFF.

The chain uses TRBV5-5 and TRBJ1-2; D perhaps matches TRBD1 (5 bases). V lost 2 bases and J 3 bases, leaving 8 bases between the germline ends. The CDR3 length is 13 residues. Per germline, CDR1 SGHKS and CDR2 YYEKEE (reference sequence). CDR3 nucleotides: TGTGCCAGCAGCTTTGCCAGGGACTATGGCTACACCTTC. Translating gives CASSFARDYGYTF.

This rearrangement joins TRBV7-2 to TRBJ2-1; possible D gene TRBD2, 5 bases. V dropped 1 base and J dropped 7 bases, with 14 bases sitting between them. Germline assignment: CDR1 SGHTA and CDR2 FQGNSA. The CDR3 has 15 amino acids. Here the CDR3 reads CASSLGWSGVNEQFF. The CDR3 nucleotides are TGTGCCAGCAGCTTAGGGTGGAGCGGAGTGAATGAGCAGTTCTTC.

J is TRBJ2-7 and V is TRBV4-2; 8 bases fit TRBD1. CDR1 is LGHNA, CDR2 YNFKEQ, per germline. The CDR3 covers 15 residues. Trimming took 0 bases from V and 2 from J; bases not matched to a gene: 3. The CDR3 DNA reads as TGTGCCAGCAGCCAAGAGAGGACAGGGACCTACGAGCAGTACTTC. This encodes CASSQERTGTYEQYF.

The V and J genes are TRBV9 and TRBJ1-6, with TRBD1 as a possible D gene (5 bases). Trimming left V 3 bases short and J 0 bases short, with 13 bases between. Germline V CDR1 and CDR2: SGDLS, YYNGEE. The CDR3 loop spans 17 amino acids. The CDR3 region has the DNA TGTGCCAGCAGCGCGGACAACCATCTCTCCTATAATTCACCCCTCCACTTT. Its translation: CASSADNHLSYNSPLHF. Filled out from reference TRBV9 and TRBJ1-6, the complete variable domain reads DSGVTQTPKHLITATGQRVTLRCSPRSGDLSVYWYQQSLDQGLQFLIQYYNGEERAKGNILERFSAQQFPDLHSELNLSSLELGDSALYFCASSADNHLSYNSPLHFGNGTRLTVT.

For the CDR3, the DNA is TGTGCCAGCTCACTAACAGGGTCATCAGAGTCCAAAAACATTCAGTACTTC. Amino acids: CASSLTGSSESKNIQYF. V is TRBV18 and J is TRBJ2-4, with a tentative D call TRBD1 (6 bases). The V end was cut by 4 bases, the J end by 2 bases, with 18 bases between. This CDR3 comprises 17 residues. In germline, CDR1 is KGHSH, CDR2 LQKENI.

The J gene is TRBJ1-1, the V gene TRBV9; 7 nucleotides agree with TRBD1. The junction had 2 bases not matched to a gene; V was cut back by 0 bases and J by 3 bases. The CDR3 contains 14 residues. Germline values: CDR1 SGDLS, CDR2 YYNGEE. CDR3 sequence reads: CASSVGQGDTEAFF. CDR3 in DNA: TGTGCCAGCAGCGTAGGGCAGGGGGACACTGAAGCTTTCTTT.

This chain connects TRBV25-1 to TRBJ1-2; D is uncertain. This CDR3 spans 14 amino acids. V lost 2 bases and J 2 bases, leaving 9 bases between the germline ends. The germline V gene encodes CDR1 MGHDK and CDR2 SYGVNS. The CDR3 bases are TGTGCCAGCAGTGAAGCGTGGGAGAACTATGGCTACACCTTC. Its protein product is CASSEAWENYGYTF.

This rearrangement joins TRBV6-6 to TRBJ1-5; D is unresolved. CDR1 MNHNY and CDR2 SVGAGI come from the germline V gene (reference sequence). The length of the CDR3 is 13 residues. Trimming took 6 bases from V and 4 from J, leaving 10 bases between them. The CDR3 nucleotides read TGTGCCAGCAGCCCATCGGGGAATCAGCCCCAGCATTTT. Protein: CASSPSGNQPQHF.

The chain links TRBV7-2 to TRBJ1-5, with D uncertain. Germline V gene data show CDR1 as SGHTA and CDR2 as FQGNSA. The CDR3 has 13 residues. Trimming removed 2 bases at V and 4 bases at J, with 6 bases between. Here the CDR3 reads CASSLTTNQPQHF. As DNA, the CDR3 is TGTGCCAGCAGCTTAACGACAAATCAGCCCCAGCATTTT.

This chain joins TRBV29-1 and TRBJ2-7; possible D gene TRBD2, 7 bases. Germline assignment: CDR1 SQVTM and CDR2 ANQGSEA. V lost 1 base, J lost 2 bases, and 24 bases lay in between. There are 18 residues in the CDR3. DNA for the CDR3: TGCAGCGTTGAAGGCGGGGGCGAAGGGGTACCCGACCCCTACGAGCAGTACTTC. Translating gives CSVEGGGEGVPDPYEQYF.

The CDR3 sequence is CASGPGGGGPYNEQFF. Here the CDR3 DNA reads TGTGCTAGTGGCCCCGGGGGGGGAGGGCCGTACAATGAGCAGTTCTTC. V usage is TRBV12-5 and J usage is TRBJ2-1; 8 bases line up with TRBD2. CDR3 length: 16 amino acids. The trim removed 6 bases at V and 4 bases at J, leaving 11 bases unmatched. Germline assignment: CDR1 LGHNT and CDR2 FRNRAP.

This chain links TRBV4-2 with TRBJ2-7; 7 nucleotides align to TRBD2. The CDR3 length is 16 residues. V shed 1 base and J 4 bases; nucleotides not matched to a gene: 10. Germline assignment: CDR1 LGHNA and CDR2 YNFKEQ. Here the CDR3 reads CASSQVLERERYEQYF. CDR3 nucleotide sequence: TGTGCCAGCAGCCAAGTGCTGGAGCGGGAAAGATACGAGCAGTACTTC.

The chain couples TRBV6-5 to TRBJ2-7; 9 bases are shared with TRBD2. Germline V gene data show CDR1 as MNHEY and CDR2 as SVGAGI. CDR3 length equals 15 residues. V shed 5 bases and J 4 bases; nucleotides not matched to a gene: 9. The CDR3 spells CASSLSGSNLYEQYF. CDR3 in DNA: TGTGCCAGCAGTCTTAGCGGGAGTAACTTGTACGAGCAGTACTTC.

The V gene is TRBV10-1, the J gene TRBJ2-5, with 8 bases aligning to TRBD1. The junction had 3 bases not matched to a gene; V was cut back by 6 bases and J by 3 bases. The length of the CDR3 is 13 residues. Germline values: CDR1 WNHNN, CDR2 SYGVQD (reference sequence). CDR3 sequence (DNA): TGCGCCAGCAGACAGGACAGGGAAGAGACCCAGTACTTC. Its translation is CASRQDREETQYF.

V gene TRBV2 combines with J gene TRBJ1-6, with a possible D match to TRBD1 (5 bases). V gave up 8 bases and J gave up 9 bases, with 14 bases separating them. This CDR3 is 13 amino acids long. Per germline, CDR1 SNHLY and CDR2 FYNNEI. The CDR3 protein is CASLGGIGSPLHF. The CDR3 DNA follows: TGTGCCAGCTTGGGGGGAATTGGTTCACCCCTCCACTTT. The full variable domain, completed using reference TRBV2 and TRBJ1-6, is EPEVTQTPSHQVTQMGQEVILRCVPISNHLYFYWYRQILGQKVEFLVSFYNNEISEKSEIFDDQFSVERPDGSNFTLKIRSTKLEDSAMYFCASLGGIGSPLHFGNGTRLTVT.

V is TRBV7-8 and J is TRBJ2-5; 7 bases line up with TRBD1. J lost 5 bases, V lost 5 bases, and 8 bases had no gene match. CDR1 and CDR2 (germline): SGHVS, FQNEAQ. The CDR3 has 14 amino acids. CDR3 bases: TGTGCCAGCAGCCTCGACAGGGTATGGGAGACCCAGTACTTC. Its translation: CASSLDRVWETQYF.

This clone was observed a few times. This chain links TRBV29-1 with TRBJ2-5; D is unresolved. The J call is uncertain, as TRBJ2-7 better fits the DNA end. Germline V gene lookup returns CDR1 SQVTM and CDR2 ANQGSEA. The CDR3 runs 13 residues. The CDR3 here is CSELRRLHYEQYF. The CDR3 nucleotides are TGCAGCGAATTGAGGAGACTCCACTACGAGCAGTACTTC.

J is TRBJ2-7 and V is TRBV2; tentative D call: TRBD2 (6 bases). This CDR3 has 12 amino acids. V was trimmed by 8 bases and J by 5 bases, leaving 13 bases between them. The germline CDR1 and CDR2 sequences are SNHLY and FYNNEI. The CDR3: CASRGGWHEQYF. The CDR3 DNA is TGTGCCAGCCGCGGAGGGTGGCACGAGCAGTACTTC.

The CDR3 sequence: CSAFRVNEAFF. The CDR3, as DNA: TGCAGTGCTTTCAGGGTTAACGAGGCTTTCTTT. This rearrangement joins TRBV20-1 to TRBJ1-1; D is perhaps TRBD1 (5 bases). This CDR3 is built from 11 residues. The ends were cut back, 5 bases at V and 11 bases at J, with 15 bases in the middle. The germline V gene has CDR1 DFQATT and CDR2 SNEGSKA (reference sequence).

This rearrangement joins TRBV18 to TRBJ1-5; D is possibly TRBD1 (5 bases). This CDR3 is 14 amino acids long. The germline V and J ends were trimmed by 3 bases and 5 bases, with 11 bases remaining between them. From germline, CDR1 is KGHSH and CDR2 LQKENI. CDR3: CASSPSAGHQPQHF. The DNA for the CDR3 is TGTGCCAGCTCACCGTCGGCGGGGCATCAGCCCCAGCATTTT.

This sequence joins TRBV7-9 and TRBJ1-2, with TRBD1 matching 8 bases. J gave up 6 bases and V 0 bases, and 6 bases lay outside the gene matches. CDR3 length equals 15 residues. Germline CDR1 reads SEHNR; CDR2 reads FQNEAQ (reference sequence). CDR3 amino acids: CASSLAEDREDGYTF. In nucleotides, the CDR3 is TGTGCCAGCAGCTTAGCGGAGGACAGGGAAGATGGCTACACCTTC.

The chain employs TRBV11-1 and TRBJ1-4; TRBD1 is a possible D gene (6 bases). Germline V lookup: CDR1 SGHAT, CDR2 FQDESV (reference sequence). There are 15 residues in the CDR3. Trimming took off 5 bases at V and 5 bases at J, with 15 bases between the two ends. CDR3 coding DNA: TGTGCCAGCAGCCAGCCAAGGGGGAAAAATGAAAAACTGTTTTTT. It is translated as CASSQPRGKNEKLFF.

The genes are TRBV7-9 and TRBJ1-1; D uncertain. The CDR3 loop spans 15 amino acids. Looked up from germline, CDR1 is SEHNR and CDR2 is FQNEAQ (reference sequence). V was clipped by 3 bases and J by 4 bases, with 15 bases between them. The chain's CDR3 is CASSFFLGLGTEAFF. As DNA, the CDR3 is TGTGCCAGCAGCTTCTTTCTGGGCCTCGGCACTGAAGCTTTCTTT.

The V and J genes are TRBV16 and TRBJ2-3, with 9 bases lining up with TRBD2. Trimming at V came to 4 bases and at J to 0 bases, leaving 2 bases not matched to a gene. Per germline, CDR1 KGHSY and CDR2 FQNENV. This CDR3 comprises 15 residues. CDR3 protein: CASSPGTSSTDTQYF. CDR3 in DNA: TGTGCCAGCAGCCCTGGGACTAGCAGCACAGATACGCAGTATTTT. Full variable domain (rest looked up from reference TRBV16 and TRBJ2-3): GEEVAQTPKHLVRGEGQKAKLYCAPIKGHSYVFWYQQVLKNEFKFLISFQNENVFDETGMPKERFSAKCLPNSPCSLEIQATKLEDSAVYFCASSPGTSSTDTQYFGPGTRLTVL.

V gene TRBV27 combines with J gene TRBJ2-5; TRBD1 matches 8 bases. V lost 7 bases to trimming and J lost 3 bases; unmatched junction nucleotides: 10. Germline CDR1 and CDR2: MNHEY and SMNVEV (reference sequence). This CDR3 spans 15 amino acids. The CDR3 here is CASKGVRGPKETQYF. DNA for the CDR3: TGTGCCAGCAAAGGGGTCAGGGGGCCAAAAGAGACCCAGTACTTC.

This clone was recorded a few times. CDR3 bases: TGTGCCAGCAGCCTGGACAGGCCTAGCAATCAGCCCCAGCATTTT. It specifies CASSLDRPSNQPQHF. V usage is TRBV6-6 and J usage is TRBJ1-5, with 7 bases that match TRBD1. Losses at the gene ends were 6 bases for V and 0 bases for J; bases not matched to a gene: 5. This CDR3 comprises 15 residues. CDR1 is MNHNY, CDR2 SVGAGI, per germline (reference sequence).